The clone carrying this T cell receptor (beta chain) appeared many times. The antigen remains undetermined. An end of the junction does not agree with germline; a read error may underlie this. This sample was taken from a study of T cells in Graves' hyperthyroidism and ophthalmopathy. Whole-study results and caveats: Ophthalmopathy was separated from stable hyperthyroidism by a 13 V-J model.

Germline values: CDR1 MNHNS, CDR2 SASEGT. There are 16 residues in the CDR3. RNA transcripts provided the source from which TCR beta CDR3 regions were amplified. Primed by the HTBI set, a first-round RT-PCR was run on the TCR CDR3. TCRdb passed the multiplex PCR reads through MiXCR, listing each CDR3 protein once. Counted here are 600,000 to 700,000 distinct CDR3 sequences, 14% to 15% occurring once; the ten biggest clones make up approximately 4.3%. Sequencing was done on a sample of blood. The chain is built from TRBV6-1 and TRBJ1-5; 7 bases line up with TRBD1. This TCR was recovered from a woman aged 40 to 50 with Graves' ophthalmopathy. CDR3 residues: CASSTLDRDPNRPQHF. The CDR3 DNA is TGTGCCAGCAGTACGTTAGACAGGGACCCCAATCGGCCCCAGCATTTT.